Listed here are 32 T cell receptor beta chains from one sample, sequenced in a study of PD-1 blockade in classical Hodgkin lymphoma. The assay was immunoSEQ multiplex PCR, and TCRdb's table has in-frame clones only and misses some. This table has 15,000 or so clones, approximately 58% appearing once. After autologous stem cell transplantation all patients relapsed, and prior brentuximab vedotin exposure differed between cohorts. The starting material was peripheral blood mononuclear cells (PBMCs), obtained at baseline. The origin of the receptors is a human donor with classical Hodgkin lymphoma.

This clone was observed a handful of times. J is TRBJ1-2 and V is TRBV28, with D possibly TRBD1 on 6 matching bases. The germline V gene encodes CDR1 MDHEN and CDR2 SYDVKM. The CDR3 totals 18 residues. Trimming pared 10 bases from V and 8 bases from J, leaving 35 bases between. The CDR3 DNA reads TGTGCCACTCTCTCTTTTCCTGTAATGGGGGGCGGTATCCACGGCTACACCTTC. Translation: CATLSFPVMGGGIHGYTF.

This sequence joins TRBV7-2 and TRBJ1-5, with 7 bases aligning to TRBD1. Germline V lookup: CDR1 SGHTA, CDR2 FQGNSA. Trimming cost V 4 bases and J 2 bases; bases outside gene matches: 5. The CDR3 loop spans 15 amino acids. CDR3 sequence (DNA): TGTGCCAGCAGCTCGAACAGGGGAGGCAATCAGCCCCAGCATTTT. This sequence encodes CASSSNRGGNQPQHF.

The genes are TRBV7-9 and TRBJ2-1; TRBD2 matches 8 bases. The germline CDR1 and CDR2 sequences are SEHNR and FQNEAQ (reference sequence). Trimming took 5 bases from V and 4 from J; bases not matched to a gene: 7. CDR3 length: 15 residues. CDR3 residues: CASSPRGGRYNEQFF. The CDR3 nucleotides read TGTGCCAGCAGCCCCCGAGGCGGGAGGTACAATGAGCAGTTCTTC.

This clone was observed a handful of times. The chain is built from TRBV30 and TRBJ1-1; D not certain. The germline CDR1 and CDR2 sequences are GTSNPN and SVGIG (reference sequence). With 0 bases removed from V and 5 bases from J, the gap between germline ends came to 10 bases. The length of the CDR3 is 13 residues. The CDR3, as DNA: TGTGCCTGGAGTGTAAACACGAATACTGAAGCTTTCTTT. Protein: CAWSVNTNTEAFF.

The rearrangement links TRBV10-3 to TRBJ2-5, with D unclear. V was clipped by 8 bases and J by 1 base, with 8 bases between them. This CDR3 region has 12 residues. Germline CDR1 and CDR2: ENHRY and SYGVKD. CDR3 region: CAIGVSQETQYF. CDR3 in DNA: TGTGCCATCGGCGTGAGCCAAGAGACCCAGTACTTC.

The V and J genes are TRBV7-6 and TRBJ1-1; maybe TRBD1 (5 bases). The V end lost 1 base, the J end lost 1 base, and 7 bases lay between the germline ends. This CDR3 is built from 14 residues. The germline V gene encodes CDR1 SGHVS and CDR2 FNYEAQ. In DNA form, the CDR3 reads TGTGCCAGCAGCTTAGAGGGGCCGAACACTGAAGCTTTCTTT. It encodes CASSLEGPNTEAFF.

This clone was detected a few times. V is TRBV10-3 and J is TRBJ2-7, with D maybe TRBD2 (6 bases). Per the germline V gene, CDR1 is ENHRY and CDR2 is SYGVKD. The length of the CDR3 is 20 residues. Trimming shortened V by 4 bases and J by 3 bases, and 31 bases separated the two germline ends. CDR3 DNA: TGTGCCATCAGTGTAGACGGGGGACTGACCTCCTATCGAGTTAACTACGAGCAGTACTTC. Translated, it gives CAISVDGGLTSYRVNYEQYF.

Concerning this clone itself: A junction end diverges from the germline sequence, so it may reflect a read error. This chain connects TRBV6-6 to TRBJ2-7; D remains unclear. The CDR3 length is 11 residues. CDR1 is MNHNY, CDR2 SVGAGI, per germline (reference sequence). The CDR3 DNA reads TGTGCCAGCAGTGACTCCTACGAGCAGTACTTC. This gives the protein CASSDSYEQYF.

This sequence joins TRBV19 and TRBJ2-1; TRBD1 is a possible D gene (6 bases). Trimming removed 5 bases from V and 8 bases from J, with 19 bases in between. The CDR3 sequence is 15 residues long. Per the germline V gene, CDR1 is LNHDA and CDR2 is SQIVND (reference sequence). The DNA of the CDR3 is TGTGCCAGTAGTCCGAGGGGGTTAGAAATAGATGAGCAGTTCTTC. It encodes CASSPRGLEIDEQFF.

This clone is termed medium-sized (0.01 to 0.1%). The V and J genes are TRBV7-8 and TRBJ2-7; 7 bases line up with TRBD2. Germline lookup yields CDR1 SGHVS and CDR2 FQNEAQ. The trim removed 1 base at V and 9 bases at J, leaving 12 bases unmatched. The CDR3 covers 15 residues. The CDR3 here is CASSLEWAGENRQYF. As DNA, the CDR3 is TGTGCCAGCAGCTTAGAATGGGCGGGAGAGAATCGGCAGTACTTC.

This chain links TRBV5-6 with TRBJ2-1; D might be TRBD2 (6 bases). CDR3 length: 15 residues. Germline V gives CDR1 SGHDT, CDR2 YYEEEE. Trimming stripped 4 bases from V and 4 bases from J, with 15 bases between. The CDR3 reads CASSHTTREYNEQFF. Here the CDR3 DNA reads TGTGCCAGCAGCCACACTACTCGGGAGTACAATGAGCAGTTCTTC. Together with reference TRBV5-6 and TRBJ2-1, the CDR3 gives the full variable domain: DAGVTQSPTHLIKTRGQQVTLRCSPKSGHDTVSWYQQALGQGPQFIFQYYEEEERQRGNFPDRFSGHQFPNYSSELNVNALLLGDSALYLCASSHTTREYNEQFFGPGTRLTVL.

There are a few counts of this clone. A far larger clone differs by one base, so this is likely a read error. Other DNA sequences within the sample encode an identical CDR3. The CDR3 DNA sequence: TGTGCCAGCAGCTGGGGGACAGTGAATGAGCAGTTCTTC. Translating it yields CASSWGTVNEQFF. J is TRBJ2-1 and V is TRBV5-1; 7 bases line up with TRBD1. The germline gives CDR1 SGHRS, CDR2 YFSETQ. This CDR3 comprises 13 residues.

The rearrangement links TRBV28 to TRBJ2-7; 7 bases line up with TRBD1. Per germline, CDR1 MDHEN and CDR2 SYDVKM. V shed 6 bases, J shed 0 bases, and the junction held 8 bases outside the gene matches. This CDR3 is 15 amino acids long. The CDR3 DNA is TGTGCCAGCAGCCCGAGGACAGGCTACTCCTACGAGCAGTACTTC. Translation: CASSPRTGYSYEQYF.

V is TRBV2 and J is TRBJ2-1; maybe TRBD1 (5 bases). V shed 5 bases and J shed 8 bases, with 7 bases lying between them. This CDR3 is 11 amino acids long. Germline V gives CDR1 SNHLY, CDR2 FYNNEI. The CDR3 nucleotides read TGTGCCAGCAGTCTAGGGGATGAGCAGTTCTTC. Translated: CASSLGDEQFF.

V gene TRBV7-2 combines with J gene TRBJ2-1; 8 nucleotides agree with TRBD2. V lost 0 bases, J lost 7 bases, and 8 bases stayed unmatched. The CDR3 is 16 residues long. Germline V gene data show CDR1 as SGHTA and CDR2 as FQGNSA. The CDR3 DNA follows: TGTGCCAGCAGCTTAGCGGCCCAGCGGGAGCGGAATGAGCAGTTCTTC. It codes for CASSLAAQRERNEQFF.

CDR3 amino acids: CAWSGRGKYF. CDR3 bases: TGTGCCTGGAGTGGGCGGGGAAAGTACTTC. The V and J genes are TRBV30 and TRBJ2-7, with a possible D match to TRBD2 (6 bases). Germline loops: CDR1 GTSNPN, CDR2 SVGIG (reference sequence). The CDR3 is 10 amino acids. Trimming left V 1 base short and J 11 bases short, with 9 bases between.

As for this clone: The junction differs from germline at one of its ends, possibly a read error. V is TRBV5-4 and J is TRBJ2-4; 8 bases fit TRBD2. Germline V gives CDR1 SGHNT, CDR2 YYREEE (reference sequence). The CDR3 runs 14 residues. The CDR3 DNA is TGTGCCAGTAGCTTATCGGGGGGGCTCGACATTCAGTACTTC. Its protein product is CASSLSGGLDIQYF.

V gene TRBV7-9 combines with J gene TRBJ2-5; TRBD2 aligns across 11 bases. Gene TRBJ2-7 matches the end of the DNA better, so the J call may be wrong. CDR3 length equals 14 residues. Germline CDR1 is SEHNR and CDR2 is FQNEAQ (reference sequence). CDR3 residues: CASSGSSGRYEQYF. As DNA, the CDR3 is TGTGCCAGCAGCGGGTCTAGCGGGAGGTACGAGCAGTACTTC.

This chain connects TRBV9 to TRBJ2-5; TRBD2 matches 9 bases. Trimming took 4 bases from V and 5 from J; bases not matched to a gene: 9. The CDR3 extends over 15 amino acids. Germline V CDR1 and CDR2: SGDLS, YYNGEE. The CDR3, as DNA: TGTGCCAGCAGCACGGGGACTAGCAATAGGGAGACCCAGTACTTC. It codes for CASSTGTSNRETQYF.

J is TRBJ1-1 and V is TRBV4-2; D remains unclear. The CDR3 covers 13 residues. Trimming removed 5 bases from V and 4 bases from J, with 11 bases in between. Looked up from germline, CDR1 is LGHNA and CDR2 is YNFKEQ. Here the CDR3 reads CASSFEVFTEAFF. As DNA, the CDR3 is TGTGCCAGCAGCTTCGAGGTTTTCACTGAAGCTTTCTTT.

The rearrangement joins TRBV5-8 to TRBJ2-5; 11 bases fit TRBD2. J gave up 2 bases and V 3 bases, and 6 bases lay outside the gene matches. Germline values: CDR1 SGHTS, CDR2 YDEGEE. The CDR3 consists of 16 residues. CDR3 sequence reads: CASSSLAGEHQETQYF. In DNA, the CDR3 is TGTGCCAGCAGCTCACTAGCGGGAGAGCATCAAGAGACCCAGTACTTC.

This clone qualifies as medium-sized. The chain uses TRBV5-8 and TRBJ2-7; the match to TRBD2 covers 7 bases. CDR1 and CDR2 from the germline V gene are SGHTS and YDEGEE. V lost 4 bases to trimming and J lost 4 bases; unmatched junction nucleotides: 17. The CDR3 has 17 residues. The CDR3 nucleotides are TGTGCCAGCAGCCCAATCCTCCCAGGAGCCGGGAGGTACGAGCAGTACTTC. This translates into CASSPILPGAGRYEQYF.

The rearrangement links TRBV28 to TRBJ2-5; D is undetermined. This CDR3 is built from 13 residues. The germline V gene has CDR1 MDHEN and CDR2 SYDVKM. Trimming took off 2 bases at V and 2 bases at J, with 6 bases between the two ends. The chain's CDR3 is CASSLLQQETQYF. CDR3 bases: TGTGCCAGCAGTTTACTCCAGCAAGAGACCCAGTACTTC.

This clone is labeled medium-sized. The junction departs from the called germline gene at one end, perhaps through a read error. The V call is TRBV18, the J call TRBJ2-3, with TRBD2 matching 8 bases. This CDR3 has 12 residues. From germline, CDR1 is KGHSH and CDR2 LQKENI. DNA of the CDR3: TGTGCCAGCTCACCAATGGAGCGGGAGTTGCATTTT. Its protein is CASSPMERELHF.

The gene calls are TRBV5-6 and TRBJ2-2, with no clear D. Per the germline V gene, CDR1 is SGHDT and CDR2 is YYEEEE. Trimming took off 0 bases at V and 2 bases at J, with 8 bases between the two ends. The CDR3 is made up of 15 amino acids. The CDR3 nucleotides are TGTGCCAGCAGCTTGGGAGGTACCAACACCGGGGAGCTGTTTTTT. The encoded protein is CASSLGGTNTGELFF.

The CDR3, as DNA: TGTGCCAGCAGCTTAGATTTCGGGGAAAGGGGCACTGAAGCTTTCTTT. Residues: CASSLDFGERGTEAFF. The genes are TRBV11-2 and TRBJ1-1, with D tentatively TRBD1 (5 bases). Per germline, CDR1 SGHAT and CDR2 FQNNGV. Trimming stripped 0 bases from V and 4 bases from J, with 15 bases between. The CDR3 sequence is 16 residues long. Drawing the rest from reference TRBV11-2 and TRBJ1-1, the complete variable domain is EAGVAQSPRYKIIEKRQSVAFWCNPISGHATLYWYQQILGQGPKLLIQFQNNGVVDDSQLPKDRFSAERLKGVDSTLKIQPAKLEDSAVYLCASSLDFGERGTEAFFGQGTRLTVV.

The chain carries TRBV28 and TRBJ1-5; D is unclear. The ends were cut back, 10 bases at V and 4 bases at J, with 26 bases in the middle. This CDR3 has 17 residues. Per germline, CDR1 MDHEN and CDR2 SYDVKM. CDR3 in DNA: TGTGCCACCCCCTTCTATCGTCTCGGTCCTTATAATCAGCCCCAGCATTTT. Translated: CATPFYRLGPYNQPQHF. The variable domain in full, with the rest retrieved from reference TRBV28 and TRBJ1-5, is DVKVTQSSRYLVKRTGEKVFLECVQDMDHENMFWYRQDPGLGLRLIYFSYDVKMKEKGDIPEGYSVSREKKERFSLILESASTNQTSMYLCATPFYRLGPYNQPQHFGDGTRLSIL.

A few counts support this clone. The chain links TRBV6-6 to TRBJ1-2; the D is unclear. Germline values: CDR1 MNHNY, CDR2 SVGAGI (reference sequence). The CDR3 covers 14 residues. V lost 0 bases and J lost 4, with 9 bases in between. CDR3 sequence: CASSYSSTVYGYTF. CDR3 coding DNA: TGTGCCAGCAGTTACTCATCCACCGTCTATGGCTACACCTTC.

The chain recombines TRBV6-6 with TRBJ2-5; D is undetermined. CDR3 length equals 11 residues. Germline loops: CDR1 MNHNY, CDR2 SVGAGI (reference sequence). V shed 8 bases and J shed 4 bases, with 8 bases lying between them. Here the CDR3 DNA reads TGTGCCAGCCTAGTGGGAGAGACCCAGTACTTC. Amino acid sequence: CASLVGETQYF.

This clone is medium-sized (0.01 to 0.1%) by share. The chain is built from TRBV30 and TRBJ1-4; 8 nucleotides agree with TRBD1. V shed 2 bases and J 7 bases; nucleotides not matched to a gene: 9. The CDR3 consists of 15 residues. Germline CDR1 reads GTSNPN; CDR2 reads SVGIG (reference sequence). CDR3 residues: CAWSQLQGAGEKLFF. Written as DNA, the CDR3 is TGTGCCTGGAGTCAGCTTCAGGGGGCTGGTGAAAAACTGTTTTTT. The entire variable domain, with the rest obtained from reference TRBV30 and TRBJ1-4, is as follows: SQTIHQWPATLVQPVGSPLSLECTVEGTSNPNLYWYRQAAGRGLQLLFYSVGIGQISSEVPQNLSASRPQDRQFILSSKKLLLSDSGFYLCAWSQLQGAGEKLFFGSGTQLSVL.

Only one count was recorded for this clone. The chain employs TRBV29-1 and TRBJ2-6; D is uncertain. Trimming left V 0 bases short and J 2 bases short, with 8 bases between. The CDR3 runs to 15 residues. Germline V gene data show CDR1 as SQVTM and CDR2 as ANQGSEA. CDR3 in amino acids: CSVEDSQPGANVLTF. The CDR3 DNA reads TGCAGCGTTGAAGATTCGCAGCCTGGGGCCAACGTCCTGACTTTC.

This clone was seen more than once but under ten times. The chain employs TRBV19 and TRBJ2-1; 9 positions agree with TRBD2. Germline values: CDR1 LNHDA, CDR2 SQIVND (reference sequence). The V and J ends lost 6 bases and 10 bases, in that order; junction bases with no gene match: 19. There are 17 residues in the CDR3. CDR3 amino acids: CASRYLHTGAGGWEQFF. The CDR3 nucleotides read TGTGCCAGTAGGTACCTCCATACAGGAGCGGGAGGCTGGGAGCAGTTCTTC.